Listed below are T cell receptor beta chains from one sample, sequenced in a study of T cell responses to AZD1222 COVID-19 vaccine. Repertoires were generated with immunoSEQ multiplex PCR, while TCRdb's copy carries only in-frame clones and drops some. Here the sample spans 120,000 or so clones, approximately 88% being singletons. The sequenced sample was peripheral blood, obtained on day 0 of AZD1222 vaccination. The receptors were sampled from an adult in good health. Both conserved end residues are trimmed from each CDR3. Fields, in order: D gene, V gene, J gene, CDR3 protein. The D gene is left open where the match is weak.

d_call: NA
v_call: TRBV19
j_call: TRBJ1-2
cdr3_aa: ASSMGVNYGYT

d_call: NA
v_call: TRBV7-2
j_call: TRBJ1-3
cdr3_aa: ASSLTTSGNTIY

d_call: NA
v_call: TRBV6-5
j_call: TRBJ1-1
cdr3_aa: ASSYAPGNTEAF

d_call: NA
v_call: TRBV19
j_call: TRBJ2-1
cdr3_aa: ASTRLGAYNEQF

d_call: NA
v_call: TRBV5-4
j_call: TRBJ2-1
cdr3_aa: ASSKRTGGEQF

d_call: TRBD1
v_call: TRBV5-1
j_call: TRBJ1-1
cdr3_aa: ASSGPGTAGTEAF

d_call: NA
v_call: TRBV4-1
j_call: TRBJ2-7
cdr3_aa: ASSQEWWDNSYEQY

d_call: NA
v_call: TRBV7-3
j_call: TRBJ2-1
cdr3_aa: ASSPYSGEQF

d_call: NA
v_call: TRBV21-1
j_call: TRBJ2-2
cdr3_aa: ASSYQEELAGSTGELF

d_call: TRBD1
v_call: TRBV29-1
j_call: TRBJ2-2
cdr3_aa: SVLGVRGLTGELF